This T cell receptor beta chain was profiled in a study of T cell responses to AZD1222 COVID-19 vaccine. General study findings and limits: Donors were mostly white British, more females; clonal diversity possibly underestimated.

TCRdb's copy holds only in-frame clones and misses some; the assay was immunoSEQ multiplex PCR. The table lists 120,000 or so clones, more than 65% of them singletons, with 27% in the top ten. CDR1 and CDR2 from the germline V gene are SEHNR and FQNEAQ (reference sequence). CDR3 length equals 15 residues. V was pared by 5 bases and J by 4 bases, with 10 bases of the junction left unmatched. This clone was picked up one time. Antigen unknown. This TCR came from an adult who received the AZD1222 COVID-19 vaccine. The chain uses TRBV7-9 and TRBJ1-2; 7 positions match TRBD1. The sequencing used peripheral blood, collected 28 days after the second AZD1222 dose. The CDR3 region is CASSDGTGQTYGYTF. The CDR3 DNA reads TGTGCCAGCAGCGACGGGACGGGACAGACCTATGGCTACACCTTC.